The following is a T cell receptor beta chain sequence with its context. The antigen remains undetermined. These data originate in a study of T cell responses to AZD1222 COVID-19 vaccine. V shed 3 bases, J shed 5 bases, and the junction held 3 bases outside the gene matches. This CDR3 has 14 amino acids. Per the germline V gene, CDR1 is SNHLY and CDR2 is FYNNEI. Here immunoSEQ multiplex PCR was the method, and the copy in TCRdb shows in-frame clones only, minus some. Here the sample spans some 140,000 clones, about 93% being singletons. General study findings and limits: Spike-wide coverage was observed for vaccine-associated CD4 TCRs, with dominant responses at 160-218 and 743-854. A rise in Spike-specific TCR breadth and depth followed two AZD1222 doses. Clonal diversity was possibly underestimated; the donors were predominantly white British and more often female. It was only after the peak T cell response that any repertoires were sampled.

Here the sequenced sample was peripheral blood, taken on day 0 of AZD1222 vaccination. The chain couples TRBV2 to TRBJ2-1, with 8 bases lining up with TRBD1. This receptor was taken from an adult in good health. The CDR3 DNA is TGTGCCAGCAGTGAGAGGACAGGGAACAATGAGCAGTTCTTC. It is translated as CASSERTGNNEQFF.